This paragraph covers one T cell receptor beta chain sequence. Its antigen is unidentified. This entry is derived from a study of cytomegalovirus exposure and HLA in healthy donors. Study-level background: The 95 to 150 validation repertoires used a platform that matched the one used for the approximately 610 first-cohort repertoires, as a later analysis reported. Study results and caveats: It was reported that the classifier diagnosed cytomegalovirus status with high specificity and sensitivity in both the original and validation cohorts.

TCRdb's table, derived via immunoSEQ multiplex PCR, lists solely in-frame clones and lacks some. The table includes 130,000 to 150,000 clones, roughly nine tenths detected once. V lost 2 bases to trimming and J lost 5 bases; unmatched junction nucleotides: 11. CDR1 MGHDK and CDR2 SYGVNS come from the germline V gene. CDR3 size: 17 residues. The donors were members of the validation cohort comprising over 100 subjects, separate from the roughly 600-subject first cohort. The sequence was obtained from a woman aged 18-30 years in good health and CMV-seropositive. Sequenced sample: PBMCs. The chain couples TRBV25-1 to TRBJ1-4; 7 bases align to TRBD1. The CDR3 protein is CASSEIGRTGLNEKLFF. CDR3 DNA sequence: TGTGCCAGCAGTGAAATCGGTAGGACAGGCTTAAATGAAAAACTGTTTTTT.